A single sample gave rise to the 15 T cell receptor beta chains below, sequenced in a study of blood T cell repertoires in COVID-19. TCRdb keeps only in-frame clones here, not all; method: immunoSEQ multiplex PCR. The sample contains about 250,000 clones, around 88% of which appear only once. Material: peripheral blood. The receptors come from a man older than 75 with acute or convalescent COVID-19.

This clone was detected only a few times. J is TRBJ2-2 and V is TRBV7-9, with 10 nucleotides matching TRBD2. CDR1 is SEHNR and CDR2 is FQNEAQ in the germline V gene (reference sequence). The CDR3 runs 15 residues. V shed 4 bases and J 3 bases; nucleotides not matched to a gene: 2. The CDR3 coding sequence is TGTGCCAGCAGCTCTAGCGGGAGTTACACCGGGGAGCTGTTTTTT. Its protein product is CASSSSGSYTGELFF.

The chain couples TRBV28 to TRBJ2-5; a possible D gene is TRBD2 (5 bases). Germline CDR1 reads MDHEN; CDR2 reads SYDVKM. There are 14 residues in the CDR3. Trimming pared 3 bases from V and 14 bases from J, leaving 22 bases between. CDR3 sequence (DNA): TGTGCCAGCAGTTTGGGCCTGACGACGGGATCACGATACTTC. It encodes CASSLGLTTGSRYF. Full variable domain (remainder filled in from reference TRBV28 and TRBJ2-5): DVKVTQSSRYLVKRTGEKVFLECVQDMDHENMFWYRQDPGLGLRLIYFSYDVKMKEKGDIPEGYSVSREKKERFSLILESASTNQTSMYLCASSLGLTTGSRYFGPGTRLLVL.

The J gene is TRBJ2-1, the V gene TRBV19, with a possible D match to TRBD1 (7 bases). Per germline, CDR1 LNHDA and CDR2 SQIVND (reference sequence). The CDR3 has 16 amino acids. V was cut by 7 bases and J by 12 bases, with 28 bases left in between. The CDR3 sequence: CASTPDGGGEGIGQFF. For the CDR3, the DNA is TGTGCCAGTACCCCAGATGGAGGGGGCGAGGGAATCGGGCAGTTCTTC.

V is TRBV11-2 and J is TRBJ1-6; 9 bases fit TRBD1. V gave up 3 bases and J gave up 7 bases; unmatched junction bases: 7. This CDR3 spans 16 amino acids. Per the germline V gene, CDR1 is SGHAT and CDR2 is FQNNGV. The chain's CDR3 is CASSLGFGTGNSPLHF. The CDR3 coding sequence is TGTGCCAGCAGCTTGGGATTCGGGACAGGGAATTCACCCCTCCACTTT.

V and J are TRBV9 and TRBJ2-7; 12 nucleotides line up with TRBD2. The V and J ends lost 2 bases and 7 bases, in that order; junction bases with no gene match: 10. This CDR3 spans 16 amino acids. The germline V gene encodes CDR1 SGDLS and CDR2 YYNGEE. CDR3 amino acids: CASSVAPGLAGSEQYF. The CDR3 DNA reads TGTGCCAGCAGCGTTGCCCCCGGACTAGCGGGATCTGAGCAGTACTTC.

The chain joins TRBV7-2 to TRBJ2-5; 12 bases align to TRBD2. The CDR3 has 16 amino acids. Trimming removed 0 bases from V and 5 bases from J; junction bases left unmatched: 4. Germline values: CDR1 SGHTA, CDR2 FQGNSA. This CDR3 reads CASSLAASGGVETQYF. CDR3 nucleotide sequence: TGTGCCAGCAGCTTAGCGGCTAGCGGGGGGGTGGAGACCCAGTACTTC.

This clone showed up just once. V is TRBV5-6 and J is TRBJ1-3; D remains ambiguous. Germline lookup yields CDR1 SGHDT and CDR2 YYEEEE. This CDR3 region has 14 residues. Trimming shortened V by 5 bases and J by 4 bases, and 13 bases separated the two germline ends. The CDR3 coding sequence is TGTGCCAGCAGTCTCCGGGGAGCGGGAAACACCATATATTTT. Its translation is CASSLRGAGNTIYF.

The chain couples TRBV5-1 to TRBJ2-3; weak D call: TRBD2 (6 bases). V gave up 0 bases and J gave up 5 bases, with 10 bases separating them. The CDR3 runs 14 residues. Germline V gene data show CDR1 as SGHRS and CDR2 as YFSETQ. The CDR3 coding sequence is TGCGCCAGCAGCTTGGGATACGGGGGAGATACGCAGTATTTT. Its translation: CASSLGYGGDTQYF. Based on the CDR3 plus reference TRBV5-1 and TRBJ2-3, the full variable domain is KAGVTQTPRYLIKTRGQQVTLSCSPISGHRSVSWYQQTPGQGLQFLFEYFSETQRNKGNFPGRFSGRQFSNSRSEMNVSTLELGDSALYLCASSLGYGGDTQYFGPGTRLTVL.

This clone was seen a single time. The rearrangement links TRBV6-1 to TRBJ2-1, with a weak D call TRBD1 (6 bases). The germline V gene has CDR1 MNHNS and CDR2 SASEGT. V lost 3 bases to trimming and J lost 10 bases, with 19 bases between them. This CDR3 spans 15 amino acids. The CDR3 nucleotides read TGTGCCAGCAGTGACCCCGGGACACCCGAGTGGGAGCAGTTCTTC. Protein: CASSDPGTPEWEQFF.

The chain has TRBV7-2 and TRBJ2-1; 9 nucleotides match TRBD2. This CDR3 region has 15 residues. Trimming removed 5 bases from V and 3 bases from J; junction bases left unmatched: 5. Germline V gene sequence: CDR1 SGHTA, CDR2 FQGNSA. CDR3 region: CASSLSGGLYNEQFF. The DNA for the CDR3 is TGTGCCAGCAGCCTTAGCGGGGGCCTCTACAATGAGCAGTTCTTC.

This clone was seen once. The CDR3 reads CASSPGLAGETQYF. CDR3 in DNA: TGTGCCAGTAGCCCCGGACTAGCGGGAGAGACCCAGTACTTC. The chain has TRBV19 and TRBJ2-5, with 11 bases identical to TRBD2. Unmatched junction bases numbered 4, after V lost 6 bases and J lost 4 bases. Germline loops: CDR1 LNHDA, CDR2 SQIVND (reference sequence). There are 14 residues in the CDR3.

CDR3 protein: CASSLTLAGGVVNEQFF. Here the CDR3 DNA reads TGTGCCAGCAGCTTGACCCTAGCGGGAGGGGTAGTAAATGAGCAGTTCTTC. The chain carries TRBV5-8 and TRBJ2-1; 12 nucleotides match TRBD2. The CDR3 has 17 amino acids. CDR1 and CDR2 from the germline V gene are SGHTS and YDEGEE. The junction had 9 bases not matched to a gene; V was cut back by 1 base and J by 7 bases.

The chain recombines TRBV28 with TRBJ2-7, with TRBD1 matching over 11 bases. This CDR3 has 16 amino acids. Germline V gene sequence: CDR1 MDHEN, CDR2 SYDVKM. With V trimmed by 3 bases and J by 1 base, 5 bases remained unmatched. CDR3 sequence reads: CASSLGQGVQSYEQYF. In DNA form, the CDR3 reads TGTGCCAGCAGTTTGGGACAGGGGGTACAATCCTACGAGCAGTACTTC.

CDR3: CSATDRGRGETQYF. CDR3 nucleotide sequence: TGCAGCGCTACAGACAGGGGGCGCGGAGAGACCCAGTACTTC. The chain recombines TRBV29-1 with TRBJ2-5; 10 nucleotides line up with TRBD1. The CDR3 has 14 amino acids. J lost 4 bases, V lost 7 bases, and 9 bases had no gene match. Germline CDR1 is SQVTM and CDR2 is ANQGSEA.

This chain connects TRBV7-2 to TRBJ2-5; the match to TRBD2 covers 13 bases. CDR1 and CDR2 (germline): SGHTA, FQGNSA. The CDR3 totals 16 residues. Trimming took 3 bases from V and 1 from J; bases not matched to a gene: 2. CDR3 nucleotides: TGTGCCAGCAGCTTTCGACTAGCGGGGGGCCAAGAGACCCAGTACTTC. It codes for CASSFRLAGGQETQYF.